The clone carrying this T cell receptor beta chain was observed a handful of times. The sample is drawn from a study of blood T cell repertoires in COVID-19. Study details: Spain, Italy and the United States supplied samples that represented acute and convalescent COVID-19.

With 3 bases removed from V and 2 bases from J, the gap between germline ends came to 10 bases. From germline, CDR1 is SEHNR and CDR2 FQNEAQ (reference sequence). This CDR3 comprises 15 residues. As originally analysed: Reference gene primers were amplified, and this amplification served to estimate nucleated cell counts. Sequencing was performed with immunoSEQ multiplex PCR; in TCRdb, only in-frame clones are kept and a portion is missing. For V, J and clone size, that table is used; D and trimming come from the DNA. Seen here are fewer than 110,000 clones, approximately 89% observed once, and the top ten hold more than 15%.

V and J are TRBV7-9 and TRBJ2-2; the D gene is possibly TRBD2 (6 bases). The clonotype was recovered from a woman older than 75 in a cohort sampled during active COVID-19. Sequencing was performed on peripheral blood. The CDR3 sequence: CASSFLSGNTGELFF. CDR3 bases: TGTGCCAGCAGCTTCCTTAGCGGAAACACCGGGGAGCTGTTTTTT.